The present T cell receptor (beta chain) was sequenced within a study of vaccination effects on CD4 cells after COVID-19 (dated 2022 in TCRdb). Study-level background: The ViraFEST assay stimulated PBMC with viral peptide pools and then used TCR sequencing to identify antigen-specific CD4+ T cell clonotypes by expansion. Participants received two doses of either the BNT162b2 or the mRNA-1273 mRNA SARS-CoV-2 vaccine. Each well held over 1.5 million PBMC cultured in IMDM containing roughly 5.1% human AB serum, 8 to 10 IU/ml IL-2 and gentamicin, along with around 11 ug/ml peptides. SARS-CoV-2 spike-specific CD4+ TCR repertoires from before and after mRNA vaccination were compared in COVID-19 convalescent patients and in infection-naive vaccine recipients. Altogether, some ten COVID-19 convalescent patients and a few SARS-CoV-2-naive healthy vaccine recipients made up the full study. In the study, cultures from other donors were sequenced using the Oncomine TCR Beta short-read assay on an Illumina iSeq 100.

Points on this clone: Which antigen it targets is not known. The record has no base qualities; no much larger clone is one base away.

After less than eleven days of culture, CD4+ T cells were isolated with the EasySep CD4+ T cell isolation kit. Healthy vaccine recipients had no prior SARS-CoV-2 infection, confirmed by negative nucleocapsid antibodies before and after vaccination. Half of the culture medium was replaced with fresh IL-2-containing medium on days 3 and 7. Unless noted otherwise, every peptide stimulation condition was cultured in triplicate wells. Using Ficoll-Paque Plus gradient centrifugation, PBMC were separated from whole blood and then either used fresh or cryopreserved at -140C. The QIAamp micro DNA kit was used to extract genomic DNA from the cultured CD4+ T cells. The library was produced with the immunoSEQ multiplex PCR assay. TCR beta CDR3 sequencing was performed on DNA from the cultured, isolated CD4+ T cells. As for the original processing: The analysis removed non-productive TCR sequences, trimmed reads to the CDR3 region, and retained only CDR3s that were 7 or more amino acids long. Antigen-specific clonotypes were identified with the MANAFEST web app by comparing expansion in peptide wells against reference cultures. Positive clones required FDR<0.05 expansion versus reference and all other wells, odds ratio above 5, and frequency above 0.1% in two replicate wells. A clonotype was called cross-reactive if it was significantly expanded both in SARS-CoV-2 spike wells and in at least one common cold coronavirus spike condition. CDR3 similarity was assessed by Levenshtein distance with the stringdist R package, and unrooted trees were built with ape in R 3.6.1. This is the immuneACCESS table as TCRdb keeps it, with only in-frame sequences that have V and J called. A part of the clones is gone; compared with another copy, unresolved V genes explain less than half, and the rest is unexplained. D and trimming were read from the DNA, whereas the V and J calls and clone size are those reported in that table. The sample data list almost 40,000 clones, and 82% of these were observed just once. The ten largest clones capture just under 3% of the sample.

At the junction V is shortened by 4 bases and J by 4 bases; bases outside the gene matches: 11. Reading from cysteine to phenylalanine, the CDR3 counts 16 amino acids. Just the 48-base CDR3 DNA is kept, in frame starting at base 1. CDR1 and CDR2 were assigned from the germline V gene as SGDLS and YYNGEE. Paper-wide results and their limitations: The study was limited by a small number of convalescent patients, and early post-infection timepoints were lacking. In healthy vaccine recipients, vaccine-induced clones were almost all SARS-CoV-2 mono-reactive, with only 1 of 255 cross-reactive with common cold coronaviruses. At late post-vaccination timepoints, both infection-induced and vaccine-induced clones showed marked clonal contraction, consistent with waning T cell responses.

The TCR originated in a human donor who received a COVID-19 vaccine. The chain joins TRBV9 to TRBJ2-1; 7 bases in the junction line up with TRBD1. Sample: CD4+ T cells from PBMCs cultured without peptide, taken before COVID-19 vaccination. Read as DNA, the sequence is TGTGCCAGCAGCCTTACCGGGACAGCCTTATACAATGAGCAGTTCTTC. Its protein is CASSLTGTALYNEQFF.